This TCR beta chain originates from a study of blood T cell repertoires in COVID-19. The overall study: There were acute and convalescent COVID-19 samples, and they came from the United States, Italy and Spain. PBMCs, B-cell-depleted T cells, or T cells were the source of the cDNA or gDNA that made up the material.

Per the germline V gene, CDR1 is MNHEY and CDR2 is SVGEGT. The length of the CDR3 is 14 residues. V was cut by 0 bases and J by 4 bases, with 9 bases left in between. Per the authors' pipeline: How many nucleated cells were present was estimated from reference gene primer amplification. Here immunoSEQ multiplex PCR was the method, and the copy in TCRdb shows in-frame clones only, minus some. The V and J calls and clone size were taken over from that table, and D and trimming were inferred from the DNA. The table shows 150,000 to 200,000 clones, with about nine tenths occurring only once. Specimen: peripheral blood. This sequence originates from a woman aged 70-85 years with acute or convalescent COVID-19. The gene calls are TRBV6-2 or TRBV6-3 and TRBJ2-5; D is perhaps TRBD2 (6 bases). The CDR3 protein is CASSYSGLRETQYF. The DNA of the CDR3 is TGTGCCAGCAGTTACTCCGGACTAAGAGAGACCCAGTACTTC.